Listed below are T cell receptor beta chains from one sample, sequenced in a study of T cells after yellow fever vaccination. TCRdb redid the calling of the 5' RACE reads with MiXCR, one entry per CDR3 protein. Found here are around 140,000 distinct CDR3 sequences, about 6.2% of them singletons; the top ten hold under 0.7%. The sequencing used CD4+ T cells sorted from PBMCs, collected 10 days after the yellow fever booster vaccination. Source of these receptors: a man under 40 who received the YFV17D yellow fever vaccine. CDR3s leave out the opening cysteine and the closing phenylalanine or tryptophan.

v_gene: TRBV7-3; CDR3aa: ASSLASTDTQY
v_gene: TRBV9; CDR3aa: ASSAGLAANIQY
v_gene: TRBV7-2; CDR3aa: ASSLHQTSGSGELF
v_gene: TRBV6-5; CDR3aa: ASSYAGRGNEQY
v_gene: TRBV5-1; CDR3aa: ASREGLAVNYEQY
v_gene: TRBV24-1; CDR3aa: ATGSRGPTNEKLF
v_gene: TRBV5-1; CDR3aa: ASSLASKGGPYEQY
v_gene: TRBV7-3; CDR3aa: ASSLRGRNEQF
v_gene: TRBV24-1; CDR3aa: APEGRPPHEQY
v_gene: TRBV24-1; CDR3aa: ATSGGTVNTGELF
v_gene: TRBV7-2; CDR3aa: ASSLQQGGQPQH
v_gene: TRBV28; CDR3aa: ASTPFLGQPQH
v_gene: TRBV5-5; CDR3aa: ARPSEGGYT
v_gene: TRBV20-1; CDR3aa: SGDLLAGGSYNEQF
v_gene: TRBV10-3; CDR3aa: AISPLAGQETQY
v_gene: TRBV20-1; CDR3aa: CAGGPLSSYNEQF
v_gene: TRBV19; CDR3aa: ASSIDRIEQF
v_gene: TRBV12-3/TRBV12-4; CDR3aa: ASSSPPGPQH
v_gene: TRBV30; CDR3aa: AWSPQEWTGTRSGANVLT
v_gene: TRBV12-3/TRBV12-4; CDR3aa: ASLGKTYQETQY
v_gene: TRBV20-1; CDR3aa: SASRHQNTEAF
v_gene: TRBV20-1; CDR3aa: SSGQGPGELF
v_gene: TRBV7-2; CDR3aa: ASSQIPRSGLDTQY
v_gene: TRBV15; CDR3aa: ATSLSVKQETQY
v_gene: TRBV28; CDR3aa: ASSAEGYGYT
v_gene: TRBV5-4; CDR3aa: ASGLYSTPATPGELF
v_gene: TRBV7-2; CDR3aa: ASSLGWVGQF
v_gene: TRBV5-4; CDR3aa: ASRYDSANTEAF
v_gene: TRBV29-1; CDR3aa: SVDRQSSYNEQF
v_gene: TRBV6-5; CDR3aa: ASSYPIAGGLSNEQF
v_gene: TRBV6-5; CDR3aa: ASSYSGDGNQPQH
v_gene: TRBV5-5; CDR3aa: ASGPRDKQRLWF
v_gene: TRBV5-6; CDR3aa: ASSLHSLQYQETQY
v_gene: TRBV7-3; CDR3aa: ASSLMGQNEQY
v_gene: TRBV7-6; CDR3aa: ASSLWQDYEQY
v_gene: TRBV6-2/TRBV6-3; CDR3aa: ASSSQGAVYEQY
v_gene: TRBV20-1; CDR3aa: SARDPRTSSSNEQF
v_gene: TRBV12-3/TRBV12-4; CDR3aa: ASSLRGSGPQETQY
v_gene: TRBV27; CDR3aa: ASSFSGYNGYT
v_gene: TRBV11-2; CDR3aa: ASSLVRTSGRSDTQY
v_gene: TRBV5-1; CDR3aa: ASSDHQNRGNIQY
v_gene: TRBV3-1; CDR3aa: ASSQVRETQY
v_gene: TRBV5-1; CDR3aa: ASSLALAGQLSYEQY
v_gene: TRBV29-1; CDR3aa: SVRWASTGVDTEAF
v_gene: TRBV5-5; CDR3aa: ASSLLGNEQF
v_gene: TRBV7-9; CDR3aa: ASSDLRKLF
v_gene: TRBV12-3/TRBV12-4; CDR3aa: ASSLGGGGRQPQH
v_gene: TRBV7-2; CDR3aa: ASSAPDRGSPLH
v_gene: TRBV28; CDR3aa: ASSSVWTPLGNTGELF
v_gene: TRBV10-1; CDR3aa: ASSPGDTDTQY
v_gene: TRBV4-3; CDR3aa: ASSRYETNYGYT
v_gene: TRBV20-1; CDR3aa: SVVHPANEKLF
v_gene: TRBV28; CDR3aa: ASSSPLAGEVETQY
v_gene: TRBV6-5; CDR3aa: ASSYADRGASRQY
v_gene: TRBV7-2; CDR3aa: ASSPQSALNTEAF
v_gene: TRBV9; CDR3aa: ASTGGDTDTQY
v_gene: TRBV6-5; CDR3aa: ASIYSKGEAF
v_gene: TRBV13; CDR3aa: ASSSSTRLAGVEHF
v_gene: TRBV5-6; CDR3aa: ASSSNLGETQY